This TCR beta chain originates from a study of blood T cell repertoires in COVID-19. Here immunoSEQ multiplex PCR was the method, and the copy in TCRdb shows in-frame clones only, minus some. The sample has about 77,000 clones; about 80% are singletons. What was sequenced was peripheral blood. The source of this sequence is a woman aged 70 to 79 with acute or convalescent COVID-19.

The DNA for the CDR3 is TGTGCCAGTAGTTGGACAGGGGGCTCTGTGAACTATGGCTACACCTTC. It is translated as CASSWTGGSVNYGYTF. The chain carries TRBV19 and TRBJ1-2, with 11 bases matching TRBD1. The V gene end was trimmed by 5 bases and the J gene end by 2 bases; junction bases not matched to a gene: 7. Germline assignment: CDR1 LNHDA and CDR2 SQIVND (reference sequence). CDR3 length: 16 amino acids.